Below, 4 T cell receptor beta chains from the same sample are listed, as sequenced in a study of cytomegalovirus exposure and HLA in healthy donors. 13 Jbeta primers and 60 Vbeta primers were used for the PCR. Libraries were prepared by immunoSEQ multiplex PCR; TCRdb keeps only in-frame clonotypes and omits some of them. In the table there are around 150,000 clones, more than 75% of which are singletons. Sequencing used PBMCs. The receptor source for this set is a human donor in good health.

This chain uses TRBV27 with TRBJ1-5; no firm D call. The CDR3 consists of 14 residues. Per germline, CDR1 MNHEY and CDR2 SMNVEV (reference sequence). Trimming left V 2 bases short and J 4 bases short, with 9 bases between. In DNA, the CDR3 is TGTGCCAGCAGTTTACCCGGGATTAATCAGCCCCAGCATTTT. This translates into CASSLPGINQPQHF.

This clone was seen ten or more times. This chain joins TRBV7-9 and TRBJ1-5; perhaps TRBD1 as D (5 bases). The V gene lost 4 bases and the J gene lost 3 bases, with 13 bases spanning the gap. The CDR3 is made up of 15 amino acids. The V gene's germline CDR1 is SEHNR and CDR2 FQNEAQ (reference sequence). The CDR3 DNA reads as TGTGCCAGCAGCTCCCTCGACAGTTTCAATCAGCCCCAGCATTTT. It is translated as CASSSLDSFNQPQHF.

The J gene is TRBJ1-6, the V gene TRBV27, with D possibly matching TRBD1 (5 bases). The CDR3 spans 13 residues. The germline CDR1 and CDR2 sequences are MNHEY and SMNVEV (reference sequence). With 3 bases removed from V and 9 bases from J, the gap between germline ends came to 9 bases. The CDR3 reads CASSFLDSSPLHF. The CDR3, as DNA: TGTGCCAGCAGTTTTTTAGACAGTTCACCCCTCCACTTT.

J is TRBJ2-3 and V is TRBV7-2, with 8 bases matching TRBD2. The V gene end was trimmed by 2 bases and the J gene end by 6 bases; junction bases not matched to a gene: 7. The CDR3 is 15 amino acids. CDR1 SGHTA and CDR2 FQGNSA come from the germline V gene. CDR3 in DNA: TGTGCCAGCAGCTTACGGTCGGGAGGGCCGGATACGCAGTATTTT. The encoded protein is CASSLRSGGPDTQYF.